This T cell receptor (beta chain) was observed in a study of Graves' ophthalmopathy and Graves' hyperthyroidism. Overall study: Peripheral blood sampling preceded any treatment and occurred at initial diagnosis. Regarding the study as a whole: Predictions made by the model for ophthalmopathy progression reached over 55% sensitivity and almost 75% specificity.

Concerning this clonotype: Its antigen is unknown.

From germline, CDR1 is SGHRS and CDR2 YFSETQ. The CDR3 runs to 13 residues. Trimming removed 6 bases from V and 5 bases from J, with 9 bases in between. Researchers took RNA transcripts and amplified TCR beta CDR3 regions from them. Investigators did first-round RT-PCR with HTBI primers, then second-round multiplex PCR. Each CDR3 protein is one row after TCRdb ran MiXCR on the multiplex PCR reads. This table has a few hundred thousand distinct CDR3 sequences, 15% to 20% appearing once. Hyperthyroidism patients were newly diagnosed, ill under 2 months, and aged 18 to 65 years. Serum thyroxine and TRAb, along with clinical symptoms, thyroid ultrasound and orbital computed tomography, were what diagnosis relied on.

The V and J genes are TRBV5-1 and TRBJ1-6; tentatively, D is TRBD1 (5 bases). This TCR derives from an adult woman with stable Graves' hyperthyroidism. Source material: peripheral blood. This CDR3 is CASTAGNNSPLHF. The DNA of the CDR3 is TGCGCCAGCACGGCAGGGAATAATTCACCCCTCCACTTT.